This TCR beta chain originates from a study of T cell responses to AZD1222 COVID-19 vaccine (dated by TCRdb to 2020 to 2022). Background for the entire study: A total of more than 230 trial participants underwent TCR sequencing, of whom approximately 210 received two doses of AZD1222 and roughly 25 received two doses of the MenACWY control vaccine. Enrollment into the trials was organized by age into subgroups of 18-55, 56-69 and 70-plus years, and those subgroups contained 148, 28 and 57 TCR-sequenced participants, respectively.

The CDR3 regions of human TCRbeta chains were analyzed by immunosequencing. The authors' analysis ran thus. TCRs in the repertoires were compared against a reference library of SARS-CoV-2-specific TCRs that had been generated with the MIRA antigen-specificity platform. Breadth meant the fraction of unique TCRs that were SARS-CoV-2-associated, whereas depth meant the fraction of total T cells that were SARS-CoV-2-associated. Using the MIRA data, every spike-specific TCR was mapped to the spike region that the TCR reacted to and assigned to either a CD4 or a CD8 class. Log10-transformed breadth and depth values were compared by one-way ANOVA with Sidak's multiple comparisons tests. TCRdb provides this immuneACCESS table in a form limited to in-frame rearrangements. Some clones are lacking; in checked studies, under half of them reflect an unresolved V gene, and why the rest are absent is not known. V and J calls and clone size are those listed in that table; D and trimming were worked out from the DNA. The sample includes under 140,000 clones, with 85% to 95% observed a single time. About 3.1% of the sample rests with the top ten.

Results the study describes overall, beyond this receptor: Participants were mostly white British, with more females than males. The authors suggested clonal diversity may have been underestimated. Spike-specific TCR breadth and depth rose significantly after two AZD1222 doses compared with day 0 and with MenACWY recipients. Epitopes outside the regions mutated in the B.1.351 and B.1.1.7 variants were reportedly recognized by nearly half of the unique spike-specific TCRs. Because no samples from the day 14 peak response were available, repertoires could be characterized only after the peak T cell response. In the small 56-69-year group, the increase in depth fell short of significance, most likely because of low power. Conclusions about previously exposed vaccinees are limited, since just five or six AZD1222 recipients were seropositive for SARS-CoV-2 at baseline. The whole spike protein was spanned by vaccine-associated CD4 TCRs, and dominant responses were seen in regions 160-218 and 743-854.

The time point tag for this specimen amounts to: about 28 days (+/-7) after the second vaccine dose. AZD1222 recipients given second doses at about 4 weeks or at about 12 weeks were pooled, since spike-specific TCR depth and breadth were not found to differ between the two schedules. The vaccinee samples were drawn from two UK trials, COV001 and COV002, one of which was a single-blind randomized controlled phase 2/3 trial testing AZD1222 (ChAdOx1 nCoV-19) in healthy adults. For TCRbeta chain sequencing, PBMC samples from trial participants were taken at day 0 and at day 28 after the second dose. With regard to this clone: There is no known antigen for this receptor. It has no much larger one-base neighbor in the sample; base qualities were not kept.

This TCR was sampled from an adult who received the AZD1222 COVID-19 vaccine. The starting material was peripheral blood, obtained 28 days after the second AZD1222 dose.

The DNA sequence is TGTGCAAGTCGCTTAGCGCTGGAGGTGATTGAGACCCAGTACTTC. Translation gives CASRLALEVIETQYF. The chain joins TRBV12-2 to TRBJ2-5; the table calls TRBD2, which could not be checked here. TRBV12-2 is described as a pseudogene. From cysteine to phenylalanine, the CDR3 is 15 amino acids long. CDR3 DNA is the only sequence kept; it has 45 bases, read in frame from the first base.